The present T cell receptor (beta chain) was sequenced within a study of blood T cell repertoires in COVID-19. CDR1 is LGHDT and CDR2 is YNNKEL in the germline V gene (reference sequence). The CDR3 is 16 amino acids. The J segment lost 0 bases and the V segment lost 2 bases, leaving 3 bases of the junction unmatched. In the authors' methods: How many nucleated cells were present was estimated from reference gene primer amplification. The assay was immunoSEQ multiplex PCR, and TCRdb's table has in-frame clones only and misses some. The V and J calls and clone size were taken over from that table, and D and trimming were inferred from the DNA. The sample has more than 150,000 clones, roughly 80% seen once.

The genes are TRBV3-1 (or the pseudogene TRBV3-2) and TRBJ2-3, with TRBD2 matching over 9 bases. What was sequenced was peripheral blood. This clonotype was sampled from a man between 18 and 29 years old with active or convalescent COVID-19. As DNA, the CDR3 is TGTGCCAGCAGCCAAAGACTAGCGGAAAGCACAGATACGCAGTATTTT. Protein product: CASSQRLAESTDTQYF.